Shown below are 4 T cell receptor beta chains from a single sample sequenced in a study of CD8+ T cells in alopecia areata. TCR sequencing used cDNA made by reverse transcription of extracted RNA. Measured with immunoSEQ multiplex PCR; TCRdb has only the in-frame clones, and not every one. This sample has roughly 30,000 clones, with around 62% found just once. Input material: NKG2D-high CD8+ T cells sorted from blood. Receptors originate from a human donor with alopecia areata.

The chain has TRBV5-1 and TRBJ2-5; 11 positions agree with TRBD1. The CDR3 is 16 residues long. V was pared by 3 bases and J by 2 bases, with 6 bases of the junction left unmatched. The V gene's germline CDR1 is SGHRS and CDR2 YFSETQ. CDR3 nucleotides: TGCGCCAGCAGCTCGCGGACAGGGGGCCTACAAGAGACCCAGTACTTC. It specifies CASSSRTGGLQETQYF.

V is TRBV27 and J is TRBJ1-4; D may be TRBD1 (5 bases). CDR3 length: 18 amino acids. Germline V gene sequence: CDR1 MNHEY, CDR2 SMNVEV (reference sequence). Trimming took off 5 bases at V and 0 bases at J, with 19 bases between the two ends. The CDR3 DNA reads TGTGCCAGCAGTGCAGGGTTGCCCCATCGGGCAACTAATGAAAAACTGTTTTTT. This codes for CASSAGLPHRATNEKLFF.

The rearrangement joins TRBV28 to TRBJ1-5; maybe TRBD1 (5 bases). Germline V lookup: CDR1 MDHEN, CDR2 SYDVKM. The CDR3 has 16 amino acids. The V gene lost 1 base and the J gene lost 11 bases, with 21 bases spanning the gap. Written as DNA, the CDR3 is TGTGCCAGCAGTTTATTGGTCGGGCAAAAAGCGGGGGCCCAGCATTTT. Translating gives CASSLLVGQKAGAQHF.

This clone was seen only a few times. This chain links TRBV4-1 with TRBJ2-5, with D perhaps given as TRBD1 or TRBD2 (6 bases each). This CDR3 contains 14 residues. The germline gives CDR1 MGHRA, CDR2 YSYEKL. Trimming shortened V by 4 bases and J by 1 base, and 10 bases separated the two germline ends. The CDR3 region has the DNA TGCGCCAGCAGCCTCACGGGGGCCCAAGAGACCCAGTACTTC. This encodes CASSLTGAQETQYF.